The 31 T cell receptor beta chains in this list originate from one sample, sequenced in a study of blood T cell dynamics during melanoma immunotherapy. Sequenced by immunoSEQ multiplex PCR; TCRdb stores in-frame clones only, minus some. The table lists 15,000 or so clones, approximately 88% of them singletons. Time point meaning: week 3, after first cycle of checkpoint inhibitor. The material sequenced was blood, taken from a patient treated with checkpoint blockade. The origin of the receptors is a human donor with melanoma.

This clone came up once. The V and J genes are TRBV7-8 and TRBJ1-5; a weak D match, TRBD1 (6 bases). The CDR3 sequence is 18 residues long. The germline V gene encodes CDR1 SGHVS and CDR2 FQNEAQ. Trimming removed 5 bases at V and 1 base at J, with 21 bases between. Here the CDR3 DNA reads TGTGCCAGCAGCCCCCGTTATGCGACAGGATTAAGCAATCAGCCCCAGCATTTT. Translating it yields CASSPRYATGLSNQPQHF.

This clone was counted a few times. The chain carries TRBV29-1 and TRBJ1-1; D perhaps matches TRBD1 (5 bases). CDR1 is SQVTM, CDR2 ANQGSEA, per germline. The CDR3 consists of 10 residues. V was clipped by 4 bases and J by 10 bases, with 10 bases between them. The CDR3 nucleotides read TGCAGCGTTGTGGAGGGGCGAGCTTTCTTT. Translation gives CSVVEGRAFF.

The rearrangement uses TRBV7-9 and TRBJ2-3, with TRBD2 identical over 7 bases. Germline CDR1 reads SEHNR; CDR2 reads FQNEAQ (reference sequence). The CDR3 totals 16 residues. J gave up 0 bases and V 3 bases, and 6 bases lay outside the gene matches. The CDR3 coding sequence is TGTGCCAGCAGCTTCACCAGCGGGACTAGCACAGATACGCAGTATTTT. Amino acids: CASSFTSGTSTDTQYF.

This sequence joins TRBV7-3 and TRBJ2-3; TRBD1 aligns across 8 bases. CDR3 length: 15 amino acids. V was pared by 5 bases and J by 1 base, with 5 bases of the junction left unmatched. The germline V gene encodes CDR1 SGHTA and CDR2 FQGTGA. DNA of the CDR3: TGTGCCAGCAGCCCGGGACAGGCGGGCACAGATACGCAGTATTTT. Residues: CASSPGQAGTDTQYF.

Here the CDR3 DNA reads TGTGCCAGCACGAACATCCCGGGAGTCGGGGTTTCCGGGGAGCTGTTTTTT. Translation: CASTNIPGVGVSGELFF. The rearrangement uses TRBV27 and TRBJ2-2; the D gene is possibly TRBD2 (6 bases). The CDR3 is 17 amino acids. Trimming shortened V by 7 bases and J by 6 bases, and 24 bases separated the two germline ends. Germline V gene data show CDR1 as MNHEY and CDR2 as SMNVEV (reference sequence).

The chain couples TRBV5-1 to TRBJ2-2; 10 bases agree with TRBD2. The ends lost 4 bases at V and 3 bases at J; junction bases unmatched: 9. The germline CDR1 and CDR2 sequences are SGHRS and YFSETQ. CDR3 length equals 17 residues. CDR3 nucleotide sequence: TGCGCCAGCAGCCCCGGGCTAGCGGGAGTTGACACCGGGGAGCTGTTTTTT. It specifies CASSPGLAGVDTGELFF.

The genes are TRBV9 and TRBJ2-5; tentative D call: TRBD1 (6 bases). The closer fit of TRBJ2-7 to the DNA end suggests the J call may be wrong. The CDR3 covers 14 residues. Germline values: CDR1 SGDLS, CDR2 YYNGEE. In nucleotides, the CDR3 is TGTGCCAGCAGCCCACTAGGGACACCCTACGAGCAGTACTTC. It is translated as CASSPLGTPYEQYF.

The chain couples TRBV9 to TRBJ2-3, with TRBD1 identical over 7 bases. The germline V gene encodes CDR1 SGDLS and CDR2 YYNGEE. Trimming took 3 bases from V and 3 from J; bases not matched to a gene: 4. This CDR3 spans 14 amino acids. Written as DNA, the CDR3 is TGTGCCAGCAGCGAGACAGGGTCGACAGATACGCAGTATTTT. Translating gives CASSETGSTDTQYF.

The rearrangement uses TRBV6-5 and TRBJ2-4; the match to TRBD1 covers 8 bases. J lost 1 base, V lost 0 bases, and 2 bases had no gene match. CDR3 length: 16 amino acids. Germline values: CDR1 MNHEY, CDR2 SVGAGI. CDR3 sequence: CASSYSWTGAKNIQYF. CDR3 bases: TGTGCCAGCAGTTACTCTTGGACAGGGGCCAAAAACATTCAGTACTTC.

The chain uses TRBV30 and TRBJ1-2; 8 bases map to TRBD1. Unmatched junction bases numbered 10, after V lost 5 bases and J lost 8 bases. The CDR3 has 13 residues. CDR1 is GTSNPN, CDR2 SVGIG, per germline (reference sequence). CDR3 nucleotides: TGTGCCTGGTCCCGGGACAGGCCCTACGGCTACACCTTC. The encoded protein is CAWSRDRPYGYTF.

The chain uses TRBV27 and TRBJ1-2, with D perhaps matching TRBD1 (5 bases). The CDR3 runs 14 residues. Germline assignment: CDR1 MNHEY and CDR2 SMNVEV (reference sequence). Trimming left V 5 bases short and J 4 bases short, with 14 bases between. CDR3 nucleotide sequence: TGTGCCAGCAGTCCCGTGGGGGGGTCCTATGGCTACACCTTC. It codes for CASSPVGGSYGYTF.

The chain links TRBV5-6 to TRBJ2-5; 11 nucleotides line up with TRBD2. Germline lookup yields CDR1 SGHDT and CDR2 YYEEEE. CDR3 size: 16 residues. The V and J ends lost 0 bases and 2 bases, in that order; junction bases with no gene match: 3. In DNA, the CDR3 is TGTGCCAGCAGCTTGGGACTAGCGGGGACTCAAGAGACCCAGTACTTC. Amino acid sequence: CASSLGLAGTQETQYF.

The chain recombines TRBV28 with TRBJ1-3; the D is unclear. With 5 bases removed from V and 0 bases from J, the gap between germline ends came to 8 bases. This CDR3 contains 14 residues. Looked up from germline, CDR1 is MDHEN and CDR2 is SYDVKM. The CDR3 protein is CASSLLSSGNTIYF. The CDR3 DNA reads TGTGCCAGCAGTCTCCTTTCCTCTGGAAACACCATATATTTT.

This chain joins TRBV19 and TRBJ2-1; 9 bases match TRBD2. Germline assignment: CDR1 LNHDA and CDR2 SQIVND (reference sequence). The CDR3 totals 16 residues. Unmatched junction bases numbered 14, after V lost 9 bases and J lost 5 bases. The DNA for the CDR3 is TGTGCCAGCCGGTCGTTTAGCGGGAGTCGGAACAATGAGCAGTTCTTC. It translates to CASRSFSGSRNNEQFF.

V usage is TRBV6-5 and J usage is TRBJ1-1, with D unresolved. V lost 4 bases, J lost 3 bases, and 9 bases lay in between. Germline CDR1 and CDR2: MNHEY and SVGAGI. The CDR3 runs to 13 residues. CDR3 amino acids: CASSFTGYTEAFF. DNA for the CDR3: TGTGCCAGCAGTTTCACGGGATACACTGAAGCTTTCTTT.

The chain combines TRBV7-8 with TRBJ2-5, with TRBD2 matching over 14 bases. The last part of the DNA fits TRBJ2-7 better; the J call may be wrong. Germline V gene data show CDR1 as SGHVS and CDR2 as FQNEAQ. CDR3 length: 18 residues. CDR3 nucleotide sequence: TGTGCCAGCAGCGCCTCCCCGGGACTAGCGGGAGTTACCCACGAGCAGTACTTC. Encoded protein: CASSASPGLAGVTHEQYF.

This clone occurred once. For the CDR3, the DNA is TGTGCCAGCAGCTTTTCGGGACAGGGTGGGGAGACCCAGTACTTC. Its translation is CASSFSGQGGETQYF. The J gene is TRBJ2-5, the V gene TRBV7-6, with 9 bases aligning to TRBD1. V was pared by 3 bases and J by 5 bases, with 7 bases of the junction left unmatched. The germline CDR1 and CDR2 sequences are SGHVS and FNYEAQ. CDR3 length: 15 amino acids.

The chain is built from TRBV12-2 and TRBJ2-5; whether TRBD2, the table's D call, matches the DNA was not checked. TRBV12-2 is tagged as a pseudogene. The CDR3 extends over 16 amino acids. This chain's CDR3 is CASRYTTAAFRETQYF. The CDR3 DNA reads TGTGCAAGTCGCTATACTACGGCGGCCTTCCGGGAGACCCAGTACTTC.

The chain uses TRBV7-9 and TRBJ2-7, with unresolved D. The CDR3 extends over 14 amino acids. Trimming shortened V by 5 bases and J by 2 bases, and 13 bases separated the two germline ends. Germline CDR1 SEHNR, CDR2 FQNEAQ (reference sequence). CDR3 in amino acids: CASSQTGPTYEQYF. The CDR3 DNA is TGTGCCAGCAGCCAGACGGGCCCCACCTACGAGCAGTACTTC.

The V gene is TRBV27, the J gene TRBJ1-6; D not resolved. The V end lost 10 bases, the J end lost 0 bases, and 13 bases lay between the germline ends. Germline V lookup: CDR1 MNHEY, CDR2 SMNVEV (reference sequence). This CDR3 comprises 15 residues. The CDR3 protein is CATKSDRSYNSPLHF. The CDR3 DNA reads as TGTGCCACCAAGTCGGACCGCTCCTATAATTCACCCCTCCACTTT.

This chain uses TRBV7-8 with TRBJ2-1; possibly TRBD1 or TRBD2 for D (5 bases each). V shed 8 bases and J shed 6 bases, with 20 bases lying between them. The CDR3 is 15 amino acids. Germline CDR1 is SGHVS and CDR2 is FQNEAQ. This chain's CDR3 is CASHPGTQGGNEQFF. As DNA, the CDR3 is TGTGCCAGCCACCCAGGGACGCAGGGCGGCAATGAGCAGTTCTTC.

This clone was recorded only once. The CDR3 coding sequence is TGCAGTGCTGGAGTACAAGAGACCCAGTACTTC. It translates to CSAGVQETQYF. The rearrangement uses TRBV20-1 and TRBJ2-5, with D unresolved. Germline CDR1 and CDR2: DFQATT and SNEGSKA (reference sequence). The CDR3 is made up of 11 amino acids. Trimming removed 5 bases at V and 2 bases at J, with 6 bases between.

In its sample, this clone was seen once. The chain employs TRBV6-5 and TRBJ2-2; D is undetermined. This CDR3 is built from 13 residues. Germline CDR1 MNHEY, CDR2 SVGAGI. V dropped 7 bases and J dropped 2 bases, with 8 bases sitting between them. This chain's CDR3 is CASMADNTGELFF. The CDR3 DNA is TGTGCCAGCATGGCGGATAACACCGGGGAGCTGTTTTTT.

This clone was detected once. The CDR3 DNA sequence: TGTGCCAGCTGCCGTCGGGCGGCCCCCCAAGAGACCCAGTACTTC. Translated: CASCRRAAPQETQYF. The V gene is TRBV13, the J gene TRBJ2-5; D remains unclear. The CDR3 consists of 15 residues. V was pared by 8 bases and J by 1 base, with 17 bases between. Germline V gene lookup returns CDR1 PRHDT and CDR2 FYEKMQ (reference sequence).

The chain links TRBV4-1 to TRBJ2-1; a weak D match, TRBD1 (5 bases). This CDR3 is built from 17 residues. Trimming shortened V by 2 bases and J by 0 bases, and 14 bases separated the two germline ends. Germline V gene data show CDR1 as MGHRA and CDR2 as YSYEKL. The DNA for the CDR3 is TGCGCCAGCAGCCAATCCACCATAAGGGGCTCCTACAATGAGCAGTTCTTC. It codes for CASSQSTIRGSYNEQFF.

This chain connects TRBV5-1 to TRBJ2-7; 8 nucleotides line up with TRBD1. This CDR3 region has 14 residues. CDR1 is SGHRS and CDR2 is YFSETQ in the germline V gene. J gave up 5 bases and V 3 bases, and 7 bases lay outside the gene matches. Written as DNA, the CDR3 is TGCGCCAGCAGCTGGGGACAGGCGAAGAACGAGCAGTACTTC. Translated, it gives CASSWGQAKNEQYF.

Note on this clone: The junction departs from the called germline gene at one end, perhaps through a read error. The V and J genes are TRBV5-1 and TRBJ2-1, with TRBD2 matching over 9 bases. CDR3 length equals 13 residues. Germline values: CDR1 SGHRS, CDR2 YFSETQ. The CDR3 loop reads CASSALAGYEQFF. CDR3 nucleotide sequence: TGTGCCAGCAGCGCTCTAGCGGGATATGAGCAGTTCTTC.

V and J are TRBV28 and TRBJ1-2, with D maybe TRBD1 (6 bases). Germline-derived CDR1 and CDR2 are MDHEN and SYDVKM. This CDR3 has 14 residues. The V end lost 2 bases, the J end lost 7 bases, and 14 bases lay between the germline ends. The CDR3 loop reads CASSLGGAQAGYTF. The DNA for the CDR3 is TGTGCCAGCAGTTTAGGGGGGGCGCAAGCTGGCTACACCTTC.

The chain combines TRBV5-1 with TRBJ1-1; 9 bases agree with TRBD1. The CDR3 sequence is 16 residues long. The germline V gene encodes CDR1 SGHRS and CDR2 YFSETQ. Trimming removed 0 bases from V and 3 bases from J; junction bases left unmatched: 6. In DNA, the CDR3 is TGCGCCAGCAGCTTGGAGCACAGGGGGCGGGACACTGAAGCTTTCTTT. Translated: CASSLEHRGRDTEAFF.

The chain uses TRBV28 and TRBJ1-4; D is perhaps TRBD1 (5 bases). V lost 6 bases, J lost 7 bases, and 15 bases lay in between. The length of the CDR3 is 14 residues. Germline V lookup: CDR1 MDHEN, CDR2 SYDVKM. This chain's CDR3 is CASSYWGGGEKLFF. The CDR3 region has the DNA TGTGCCAGCAGCTACTGGGGGGGAGGTGAAAAACTGTTTTTT.

This sequence joins TRBV5-1 and TRBJ2-1, with D unresolved. Germline lookup yields CDR1 SGHRS and CDR2 YFSETQ. The V gene lost 9 bases and the J gene lost 5 bases, with 18 bases spanning the gap. This CDR3 region has 14 residues. The CDR3 bases are TGCGCCACCAGAAGCCTTTCCCACGACAATGAGCAGTTCTTC. It yields the protein CATRSLSHDNEQFF. Complete variable domain (other parts from reference TRBV5-1 and TRBJ2-1): KAGVTQTPRYLIKTRGQQVTLSCSPISGHRSVSWYQQTPGQGLQFLFEYFSETQRNKGNFPGRFSGRQFSNSRSEMNVSTLELGDSALYLCATRSLSHDNEQFFGPGTRLTVL.